These 30 T cell receptor beta chains share one sample of origin, sequenced in a study of cytomegalovirus exposure and HLA in healthy donors (dated by TCRdb to 2015 to 2018). Library creation used the immunoSEQ multiplex PCR assay. The multiplex PCR relied on a mix of 60 forward primers for TCR Vbeta segments and 13 reverse primers for TCR Jbeta segments. TCRdb limited this immuneACCESS table to in-frame rearrangements with V and J called. A share of clones is missing; checked studies link under half to unresolved V genes, and the rest is unexplained. The sample has about 90,000 clones on record, 55% to 75% of them singletons. More than 12% of the sample rests with the top ten. The sample consisted of PBMCs. The receptors shown here come from a woman aged 45 to 65 in good health and CMV-seropositive.

This chain links TRBV19 with TRBJ1-5; D uncertain. The length of the CDR3 is 15 residues. V shed 5 bases and J shed 2 bases, with 13 bases lying between them. Germline V gene lookup returns CDR1 LNHDA and CDR2 SQIVND (reference sequence). The CDR3 loop reads CASSLLTIGNQPQHF. For the CDR3, the DNA is TGTGCCAGTAGTCTCCTGACAATCGGCAATCAGCCCCAGCATTTT.

The genes are TRBV7-8 and TRBJ1-3; 9 bases map to TRBD1. CDR1 is SGHVS and CDR2 is FQNEAQ in the germline V gene. J was trimmed by 3 bases and V by 6 bases; bases with no gene match: 0. This CDR3 comprises 13 residues. CDR3: CASRTGGGNTIYF. The CDR3 DNA sequence: TGTGCCAGCAGGACAGGGGGTGGAAACACCATATATTTT.

The chain carries TRBV2 and TRBJ2-5; 7 bases match TRBD1. The DNA end lines up better with TRBJ2-7; the J call may be wrong. This CDR3 comprises 16 residues. The germline CDR1 and CDR2 sequences are SNHLY and FYNNEI. In nucleotides, the CDR3 is TGTGCCAGCGGGACCCAGAGGGGGCCTCTATCCTACGAGCAGTACTTC. Its protein product is CASGTQRGPLSYEQYF.

This chain joins TRBV7-3 and TRBJ2-1, with TRBD2 identical over 7 bases. J gave up 0 bases and V 6 bases, and 8 bases lay outside the gene matches. The germline CDR1 and CDR2 sequences are SGHTA and FQGTGA. This CDR3 region has 16 residues. The CDR3 region has the DNA TGTGCCAGCAGTCCCGCTAGCGGTGGCTCCTACAATGAGCAGTTCTTC. Translated, it gives CASSPASGGSYNEQFF.

The chain joins TRBV5-1 to TRBJ1-1; D is unclear. This CDR3 comprises 13 residues. The germline V gene encodes CDR1 SGHRS and CDR2 YFSETQ. V gave up 2 bases and J gave up 1 base, with 6 bases separating them. The CDR3 DNA is TGCGCCAGCAGCTTTACAGCGAACACTGAAGCTTTCTTT. Protein product: CASSFTANTEAFF. Variable domain in full (rest from reference TRBV5-1 and TRBJ1-1): KAGVTQTPRYLIKTRGQQVTLSCSPISGHRSVSWYQQTPGQGLQFLFEYFSETQRNKGNFPGRFSGRQFSNSRSEMNVSTLELGDSALYLCASSFTANTEAFFGQGTRLTVV.

This clone was recorded a few times. The chain recombines TRBV4-3 with TRBJ1-1; TRBD1 matches 7 bases. With V trimmed by 3 bases and J by 1 base, 5 bases remained unmatched. The CDR3 totals 15 residues. In germline, CDR1 is LGHNA, CDR2 YSLEER. The CDR3 sequence: CASSHVNRGNTEAFF. CDR3 in DNA: TGCGCCAGCAGCCATGTTAACAGGGGGAACACTGAAGCTTTCTTT.

This clone has only one observation. The chain carries TRBV28 and TRBJ2-4, with TRBD2 matching 7 bases. The V segment lost 2 bases and the J segment 4 bases; nucleotides outside the gene matches: 8. Per the germline V gene, CDR1 is MDHEN and CDR2 is SYDVKM. The CDR3 loop spans 16 amino acids. CDR3 sequence reads: CASSLRGVGGKNIQYF. The CDR3 nucleotides are TGTGCCAGCAGTTTACGAGGGGTCGGGGGGAAAAACATTCAGTACTTC. Complete variable domain (other parts from reference TRBV28 and TRBJ2-4): DVKVTQSSRYLVKRTGEKVFLECVQDMDHENMFWYRQDPGLGLRLIYFSYDVKMKEKGDIPEGYSVSREKKERFSLILESASTNQTSMYLCASSLRGVGGKNIQYFGAGTRLSVL.

The J gene is TRBJ1-1, the V gene TRBV5-1; a possible D gene is TRBD1 (5 bases). The CDR3 is 15 residues long. The ends were cut back, 0 bases at V and 6 bases at J, with 15 bases in the middle. Germline V gene lookup returns CDR1 SGHRS and CDR2 YFSETQ. The chain's CDR3 is CASSLGIGGVPEAFF. CDR3 in DNA: TGCGCCAGCAGCTTGGGGATTGGGGGGGTGCCTGAAGCTTTCTTT.

This clone has just a few counts. The rearrangement joins TRBV7-9 to TRBJ2-7, with 7 nucleotides matching TRBD2. With 3 bases clipped from V and 6 bases from J, the junction kept 5 bases outside the gene matches. The length of the CDR3 is 13 residues. Germline V lookup: CDR1 SEHNR, CDR2 FQNEAQ (reference sequence). For the CDR3, the DNA is TGTGCCAGCAGCTTGGGAGGGACCAGCGAGCAGTACTTC. It translates to CASSLGGTSEQYF. Drawing the rest from reference TRBV7-9 and TRBJ2-7, the complete variable domain is DTGVSQNPRHKITKRGQNVTFRCDPISEHNRLYWYRQTLGQGPEFLTYFQNEAQLEKSRLLSDRFSAERPKGSFSTLEIQRTEQGDSAMYLCASSLGGTSEQYFGPGTRLTVT.

This chain links TRBV28 with TRBJ2-3; 8 bases agree with TRBD2. The V gene end was trimmed by 5 bases and the J gene end by 0 bases; junction bases not matched to a gene: 7. The CDR3 is 16 residues long. From germline, CDR1 is MDHEN and CDR2 SYDVKM. The chain's CDR3 is CASSRPSGQSTDTQYF. The CDR3, as DNA: TGTGCCAGCAGTCGCCCTAGCGGGCAGAGCACAGATACGCAGTATTTT.

As regards this clone: Relative to the germline gene, one junction end is altered; a read error may explain this. The sample carries other DNA sequences with the same CDR3. The rearrangement joins TRBV4-3 to TRBJ1-5; TRBD1 is a possible D gene (6 bases). The germline V gene has CDR1 LGHNA and CDR2 YSLEER. The CDR3 loop spans 15 amino acids. The CDR3 reads CASSQDRQAGLPQHF. The CDR3 bases are TGCGCCAGTAGCCAAGATAGACAGGCGGGCCTGCCCCAGCATTTT.

This chain connects TRBV11-2 to TRBJ2-6; possibly TRBD2 for D (5 bases). There are 18 residues in the CDR3. With 5 bases removed from V and 1 base from J, the gap between germline ends came to 18 bases. The germline V gene encodes CDR1 SGHAT and CDR2 FQNNGV. The CDR3: CASSTRGNSPSGANVLTF. The CDR3 region has the DNA TGTGCCAGCAGCACTAGAGGGAACTCACCGTCTGGGGCCAACGTCCTGACTTTC.

This chain connects TRBV6-1 to TRBJ2-2, with 8 bases that match TRBD1. Germline trimming cut 4 bases from V and 6 bases from J; bases unmatched to any gene: 4. Germline V gene sequence: CDR1 MNHNS, CDR2 SASEGT. This CDR3 comprises 14 residues. The CDR3 protein is CASSVLQGAGELFF. The CDR3 DNA follows: TGTGCCAGCAGTGTACTACAGGGGGCCGGGGAGCTGTTTTTT.

This rearrangement joins TRBV6-1 to TRBJ2-2; the match to TRBD1 covers 9 bases. J gave up 6 bases and V 11 bases, and 13 bases lay outside the gene matches. CDR1 and CDR2 (germline): MNHNS, SASEGT. The CDR3 length is 15 residues. CDR3 amino acids: CAVHPGQGSPGELFF. CDR3 nucleotides: TGTGCCGTCCATCCGGGACAGGGATCCCCCGGGGAGCTGTTTTTT.

This chain joins TRBV7-9 and TRBJ2-4; 10 bases agree with TRBD1. The V gene's germline CDR1 is SEHNR and CDR2 FQNEAQ (reference sequence). The CDR3 has 16 residues. V trimming: 5 bases; J trimming: 5 bases; junction bases outside the gene matches: 9. The CDR3: CASSLRVGTGENIQYF. The CDR3 DNA sequence: TGTGCCAGCAGCCTCCGAGTCGGGACAGGGGAAAACATTCAGTACTTC.

By share, this clone counts as medium-sized (0.01 to 0.1%). The chain links TRBV7-9 to TRBJ1-1, with D hard to call. V was pared by 1 base and J by 2 bases, with 8 bases between. This CDR3 region has 14 residues. CDR1 and CDR2 from the germline V gene are SEHNR and FQNEAQ (reference sequence). CDR3 nucleotides: TGTGCCAGCAGCTTAGGAGATGCAAACACTGAAGCTTTCTTT. It is translated as CASSLGDANTEAFF. Variable domain in full (rest from reference TRBV7-9 and TRBJ1-1): DTGVSQNPRHKITKRGQNVTFRCDPISEHNRLYWYRQTLGQGPEFLTYFQNEAQLEKSRLLSDRFSAERPKGSFSTLEIQRTEQGDSAMYLCASSLGDANTEAFFGQGTRLTVV.

Only one count was recorded for this clone. The rearrangement uses TRBV13 and TRBJ2-5, with D unresolved. Germline-derived CDR1 and CDR2 are PRHDT and FYEKMQ (reference sequence). V lost 2 bases and J lost 1, with 5 bases in between. The CDR3 length is 13 residues. As DNA, the CDR3 is TGTGCCAGCAGCTTACAGATCCAAGAGACCCAGTACTTC. Protein sequence: CASSLQIQETQYF. Using reference TRBV13 and TRBJ2-5 for the parts outside the CDR3, the full variable domain is AAGVIQSPRHLIKEKRETATLKCYPIPRHDTVYWYQQGPGQDPQFLISFYEKMQSDKGSIPDRFSAQQFSDYHSELNMSSLELGDSALYFCASSLQIQETQYFGPGTRLLVL.

The CDR3 spells CASSPNSGVNTEAFF. In DNA, the CDR3 is TGTGCCAGCAGCCCCAATTCAGGGGTAAACACTGAAGCTTTCTTT. This chain connects TRBV11-3 to TRBJ1-1; D perhaps matches TRBD1 (6 bases). This CDR3 is 15 amino acids long. With 5 bases removed from V and 2 bases from J, the gap between germline ends came to 15 bases. Germline V lookup: CDR1 SGHNT, CDR2 YENEEA.

The CDR3 DNA sequence: TGTGCCAGCAGTTCTAGCGGGAGGGCCCGGAATGACGAGCAGTACTTC. Encoded protein: CASSSSGRARNDEQYF. The rearrangement joins TRBV28 to TRBJ2-7; 12 bases fit TRBD2. The germline V gene encodes CDR1 MDHEN and CDR2 SYDVKM. J lost 5 bases, V lost 4 bases, and 9 bases had no gene match. The CDR3 contains 16 residues.

V usage is TRBV18 and J usage is TRBJ2-5; no clear D gene. The closer fit of TRBJ2-7 to the DNA end suggests the J call may be wrong. CDR3 length equals 12 residues. The V gene's germline CDR1 is KGHSH and CDR2 LQKENI. The CDR3 nucleotides read TGTGCCAGCTCCGCAGGTATCTACGAGCAGTACTTC. Protein: CASSAGIYEQYF.

V usage is TRBV2 and J usage is TRBJ2-7, with 11 bases identical to TRBD2. Germline-derived CDR1 and CDR2 are SNHLY and FYNNEI. This CDR3 has 14 amino acids. After removal of 5 bases from V and 6 bases from J, the junction contained 6 bases not matched to a gene. In DNA form, the CDR3 reads TGTGCCAGCAGTCGGACTAGCGGGTTAACCGAGCAGTACTTC. It is translated as CASSRTSGLTEQYF.

The chain combines TRBV29-1 with TRBJ2-7; 16 nucleotides match TRBD2. The V and J ends lost 5 bases and 5 bases, in that order; junction bases with no gene match: 12. There are 17 residues in the CDR3. Germline V gene lookup returns CDR1 SQVTM and CDR2 ANQGSEA. The CDR3 region is CSVTSGLAGGPSDEQYF. CDR3 DNA: TGCAGCGTTACCTCGGGACTAGCGGGAGGGCCGTCAGACGAGCAGTACTTC.

The chain combines TRBV29-1 with TRBJ2-7, with TRBD1 matching over 9 bases. CDR3 length: 14 residues. In germline, CDR1 is SQVTM, CDR2 ANQGSEA. With V trimmed by 6 bases and J by 0 bases, 6 bases remained unmatched. This CDR3 reads CSVQRTGVSYEQYF. For the CDR3, the DNA is TGCAGCGTGCAGCGGACAGGGGTCTCCTACGAGCAGTACTTC.

J is TRBJ2-3 and V is TRBV10-1; D might be TRBD2 (6 bases). Germline assignment: CDR1 WNHNN and CDR2 SYGVQD (reference sequence). The CDR3 runs to 17 residues. V lost 2 bases and J 0 bases, leaving 15 bases between the germline ends. The CDR3 region is CASSESPAGTSTDTQYF. DNA for the CDR3: TGCGCCAGCAGTGAGAGTCCGGCGGGGACTAGCACAGATACGCAGTATTTT.

This chain links TRBV28 with TRBJ2-7; 8 bases align to TRBD2. The CDR3 spans 16 residues. V gave up 3 bases and J gave up 4 bases; unmatched junction bases: 11. CDR1 is MDHEN, CDR2 SYDVKM, per germline. CDR3 sequence: CASSLLVSGRSYEQYF. The CDR3 bases are TGTGCCAGCAGTTTGCTAGTGAGCGGGAGATCGTACGAGCAGTACTTC.

This rearrangement joins TRBV6-5 to TRBJ1-2, with 9 bases identical to TRBD1. The CDR3 has 15 residues. Germline lookup yields CDR1 MNHEY and CDR2 SVGAGI. V gave up 6 bases and J gave up 2 bases; unmatched junction bases: 7. The CDR3 here is CASRRLGQGNYGYTF. As DNA, the CDR3 is TGTGCCAGCAGGCGTCTCGGACAGGGGAACTATGGCTACACCTTC.

The CDR3 coding sequence is TGCAGCGTTGCAAGACCCGCTAGGAATGAGCAGTTCTTC. Encoded protein: CSVARPARNEQFF. The rearrangement links TRBV29-1 to TRBJ2-1; D gene uncertain. Germline V lookup: CDR1 SQVTM, CDR2 ANQGSEA. Trimming removed 4 bases from V and 7 bases from J, with 14 bases in between. The CDR3 is made up of 13 amino acids.

This clone has a handful of counts. The rearrangement links TRBV28 to TRBJ2-7, with D possibly TRBD2 on 6 matching bases. The CDR3 length is 15 residues. The germline V gene has CDR1 MDHEN and CDR2 SYDVKM. V lost 6 bases and J lost 6, with 21 bases in between. CDR3 sequence: CASRPPEGVGGEQYF. The CDR3 DNA sequence: TGTGCCAGCAGACCACCCGAGGGTGTGGGGGGCGAGCAGTACTTC.

The chain couples TRBV7-2 to TRBJ2-7, with a weak D call TRBD2 (6 bases). This CDR3 region has 18 residues. The V end lost 1 base, the J end lost 2 bases, and 21 bases lay between the germline ends. Germline V lookup: CDR1 SGHTA, CDR2 FQGNSA. CDR3 loop: CASSLGLRVGGKPYEQYF. In nucleotides, the CDR3 is TGTGCCAGCAGCTTAGGTCTCCGTGTGGGCGGGAAACCCTACGAGCAGTACTTC.

This clone was seen more than once but under ten times. Written as DNA, the CDR3 is TGTGCCAGCAGTCCGACGGATGGGGGGACAGATACGCAGTATTTT. Its translation: CASSPTDGGTDTQYF. V and J are TRBV7-3 and TRBJ2-3, with a possible D match to TRBD2 (6 bases). Germline V gene sequence: CDR1 SGHTA, CDR2 FQGTGA. Trimming shortened V by 6 bases and J by 3 bases, and 16 bases separated the two germline ends. This CDR3 has 15 residues. Based on the CDR3 plus reference TRBV7-3 and TRBJ2-3, the full variable domain is GAGVSQTPSNKVTEKGKYVELRCDPISGHTALYWYRQSLGQGPEFLIYFQGTGAADDSGLPNDRFFAVRPEGSVSTLKIQRTERGDSAVYLCASSPTDGGTDTQYFGPGTRLTVL.